Listed below are T cell receptor beta chains from one sample, sequenced in a study of shared clonotypes between healthy human individuals. Sequenced by immunoSEQ multiplex PCR; TCRdb stores in-frame clones only, minus some. In the table there are around 940,000 clones, more than 75% of which are singletons. Sequenced material: memory CD4+ T cells sorted from blood. The receptors shown here come from a man between 18 and 35 years old in good health. Each CDR3 is given with its conserved first and last residue. The D gene is left open where the match is weak. Where a row states a size, it is once, few, many or the class of an expanded clone; other rows omit it.

D gene: -
CDR3 length: 14
clone size: few
J gene: TRBJ2-7
V gene: TRBV5-4
CDR3 protein: CASSLQGVPYEQYF
CDR3 DNA: TGTGCCAGCAGCTTGCAAGGGGTGCCCTACGAGCAGTACTTC

D gene: -
CDR3 length: 16
clone size: -
J gene: TRBJ1-2
V gene: TRBV30
CDR3 protein: CAWSLPLGQGMSGYTF
CDR3 DNA: TGTGCCTGGAGTCTACCCCTGGGGCAGGGGATGAGTGGCTACACCTTC

D gene: -
CDR3 length: 12
clone size: -
J gene: TRBJ1-2
V gene: TRBV7-9
CDR3 protein: CASSLASLGYTF
CDR3 DNA: TGTGCCAGCAGCTTAGCGAGCCTCGGCTACACCTTC

D gene: -
CDR3 length: 16
clone size: -
J gene: TRBJ1-5
V gene: TRBV30
CDR3 protein: CAWSPPWGLSNQPQHF
CDR3 DNA: TGTGCCTGGAGTCCCCCGTGGGGTTTGAGCAATCAGCCCCAGCATTTT

D gene: TRBD2
CDR3 length: 15
clone size: many
J gene: TRBJ2-2
V gene: TRBV6-6
CDR3 protein: CASSAGLTNTGELFF
CDR3 DNA: TGTGCCAGCAGTGCGGGACTAACGAACACCGGGGAGCTGTTTTTT

D gene: -
CDR3 length: 14
clone size: -
J gene: TRBJ2-7
V gene: TRBV6-5
CDR3 protein: CASSSTITGNEQYF
CDR3 DNA: TGTGCCAGCAGTTCCACCATTACAGGGAACGAGCAGTACTTC

D gene: -
CDR3 length: 13
clone size: -
J gene: TRBJ1-2
V gene: TRBV6-1
CDR3 protein: CASSEWRGAGYTF
CDR3 DNA: TGTGCCAGCAGTGAATGGAGAGGGGCTGGCTACACCTTC

D gene: -
CDR3 length: 14
clone size: few
J gene: TRBJ1-1
V gene: TRBV11-2
CDR3 protein: CASSSLAGGTEAFF
CDR3 DNA: TGTGCCAGCAGCTCCCTGGCCGGGGGGACTGAAGCTTTCTTT

D gene: TRBD1
CDR3 length: 16
clone size: -
J gene: TRBJ1-2
V gene: TRBV9
CDR3 protein: CASSVEGTGRNYGYTF
CDR3 DNA: TGTGCCAGCAGCGTAGAAGGGACAGGGAGAAACTATGGCTACACCTTC

D gene: -
CDR3 length: 14
clone size: once
J gene: TRBJ2-7
V gene: TRBV27
CDR3 protein: CASSRRGQAYEQYF
CDR3 DNA: TGTGCCAGCAGTCGGCGGGGACAAGCCTACGAGCAGTACTTC

D gene: TRBD2
CDR3 length: 15
clone size: -
J gene: TRBJ2-7
V gene: TRBV6-6
CDR3 protein: CASVKMTSGGHEQYF
CDR3 DNA: TGTGCCAGCGTAAAAATGACTAGCGGGGGCCACGAGCAGTACTTC

D gene: TRBD1
CDR3 length: 16
clone size: -
J gene: TRBJ1-2
V gene: TRBV6-5
CDR3 protein: CASSSPGQRSNYGYTF
CDR3 DNA: TGTGCCAGCAGTTCCCCGGGACAGCGATCTAACTATGGCTACACCTTC

D gene: -
CDR3 length: 13
clone size: -
J gene: TRBJ1-2
V gene: TRBV9
CDR3 protein: CASSTQRSYGYTF
CDR3 DNA: TGTGCCAGCAGCACACAGCGATCCTATGGCTACACCTTC